There are many counts of the clone carrying this TCR beta chain. As the template, RNA transcripts were used to amplify TCR beta CDR3 regions. The workflow started with a first-round RT-PCR run with HTBI primers and then moved on to a second-round multiplex PCR. TCRdb reprocessed the multiplex PCR reads with MiXCR, giving one entry per CDR3 protein. The data hold a few hundred thousand distinct CDR3 sequences, with 35% to 45% observed a single time. The sample belongs to a study of Graves' ophthalmopathy and Graves' hyperthyroidism. Germline assignment: CDR1 SQVTM and CDR2 ANQGSEA. This CDR3 comprises 13 residues. V lost 2 bases and J 1 base, leaving 8 bases between the germline ends.

This TCR was recovered from an adult man with Graves' hyperthyroidism. This sequence joins TRBV29-1 and TRBJ2-5, with D perhaps TRBD1 or TRBD2 (5 bases each). Sequencing was carried out using peripheral blood or thyroid tissue (not recorded which). The DNA for the CDR3 is TGCAGCGTTGAAAGGGACCCCCAAGAGACCCAGTACTTC. Encoded protein: CSVERDPQETQYF. The full variable domain, completed using reference TRBV29-1 and TRBJ2-5, is SAVISQKPSRDICQRGTSLTIQCQVDSQVTMMFWYRQQPGQSLTLIATANQGSEATYESGFVIDKFPISRPNLTFSTLTVSNMSPEDSSIYLCSVERDPQETQYFGPGTRLLVL.